The 32 T cell receptor beta chains presented below share a single source sample, sequenced in a study of human T cells and chemical hapten exposure (dated by TCRdb to about 2021). The method behind the library was RACE. The run used a NextSeq 500. In TCRdb, the public reads were trimmed at Q25 with fastp and aligned with MiXCR, with productive beta chains retained. Duplicate CDR3 protein sequences are folded into a single record with the most common DNA and genes. This sample has a few hundred thousand distinct CDR3 sequences in its table, and around 4.8% of those were observed once. Together, the top ten hold under 3% of the sample. Per the publication, the time point label means: patch test 1, 2 weeks after DPC sensitization. This sample's treatment or condition label indicates: therapeutic diphenylcyclopropenone sensitization with weekly scalp DPC. The source material was whole blood, sampled in connection with sensitization to the hapten diphenylcyclopropenone (DPC). The receptor source for this set is a woman in her 50s with alopecia areata. Some clones in this sample may be carry-over from other donors' samples.

This clonotype was seen ten or more times. The chain links TRBV6-6 to TRBJ2-7, with TRBD2 as a possible D gene (6 bases). Deletions cut 2 bases from V and 5 bases from J, with 13 bases between. The germline CDR1 and CDR2 sequences are MNHNY and SVGAGI (reference sequence). The CDR3 spans 14 residues. For the CDR3, the DNA is TGTGCCAGCAGTTACAATGGGGAGGTAAACGAGCAGTACTTC. This translates into CASSYNGEVNEQYF.

The table lists this clonotype with many counts. The J gene is TRBJ1-5, the V gene TRBV5-1; D not certain. Trimming shortened V by 0 bases and J by 6 bases, and 13 bases separated the two germline ends. The CDR3 is made up of 15 amino acids. CDR1 is SGHRS and CDR2 is YFSETQ in the germline V gene. CDR3 DNA sequence: TGCGCCAGCAGCTTGGATTCGACACCGGGTCAGCCCCAGCATTTT. Its translation is CASSLDSTPGQPQHF.

Only a few counts were recorded for this clonotype. This chain links TRBV20-1 with TRBJ2-3, with TRBD2 identical over 8 bases. V shed 0 bases, J shed 3 bases, and the junction held 8 bases outside the gene matches. This CDR3 region has 16 residues. The germline V gene has CDR1 DFQATT and CDR2 SNEGSKA (reference sequence). Written as DNA, the CDR3 is TGCAGTGCTAGAGATATAAGGGGACTAGTAACAGATACGCAGTATTTT. It codes for CSARDIRGLVTDTQYF.

Notes on this clonotype: A read error may explain this, as a much larger clone is one base away. V gene TRBV9 combines with J gene TRBJ2-5; 9 bases are a match to TRBD2. The length of the CDR3 is 16 residues. From germline, CDR1 is SGDLS and CDR2 YYNGEE. Here the CDR3 DNA reads TGTGCCAGCGGCGTAGGAAGTAGCGGGGGTCAAGAGACCCAGTACTTC. It is translated as CASGVGSSGGQETQYF.

This clonotype was detected many times. The chain uses TRBV7-2 and TRBJ2-3; the D is unclear. The germline V gene encodes CDR1 SGHTA and CDR2 FQGNSA. This CDR3 spans 11 amino acids. Deletions cut 5 bases from V and 15 bases from J, with 15 bases between. CDR3: CASSPETLPYF. Here the CDR3 DNA reads TGTGCCAGCAGCCCCGAGACTCTCCCCTATTTT.

In its sample, this clonotype was seen many times. The chain has TRBV7-8 and TRBJ2-1, with D unclear. V gave up 1 base and J gave up 5 bases, with 9 bases separating them. This CDR3 is built from 14 residues. CDR1 and CDR2 from the germline V gene are SGHVS and FQNEAQ. The CDR3 spells CASSLEPNHNEQFF. The CDR3 nucleotides read TGTGCCAGCAGCTTAGAGCCTAACCACAATGAGCAGTTCTTC.

The chain carries TRBV7-2 and TRBJ2-4; D is undetermined. Germline assignment: CDR1 SGHTA and CDR2 FQGNSA. The CDR3 has 14 residues. The V gene lost 2 bases and the J gene lost 5 bases, with 10 bases spanning the gap. In nucleotides, the CDR3 is TGTGCCAGCAGCTTAAGGCCGACCGAAAACATTCAGTACTTC. Translating it yields CASSLRPTENIQYF.

There are many counts of this clonotype. V and J are TRBV6-2 or TRBV6-3 and TRBJ2-1; a weak D match, TRBD2 (6 bases). The CDR3 has 15 residues. Germline CDR1 MNHEY, CDR2 SVGEGT. Trimming cost V 5 bases and J 7 bases, with 18 bases left between them. The CDR3 DNA reads TGTGCCAGCAGTCCCTTCCCGGGGGTCCCGAATGAGCAGTTCTTC. Its translation is CASSPFPGVPNEQFF.

J is TRBJ2-1 and V is TRBV28; D may correspond to TRBD1 or TRBD2 (7 bases each). V gave up 3 bases and J gave up 4 bases, with 13 bases separating them. CDR1 and CDR2 (germline): MDHEN, SYDVKM. The CDR3 contains 15 residues. The CDR3: CASSLTGTIYNEQFF. The DNA for the CDR3 is TGTGCCAGCAGTTTGACAGGGACTATATACAATGAGCAGTTCTTC.

The chain employs TRBV6-5 and TRBJ1-1; D is uncertain. The CDR3 loop spans 15 amino acids. V lost 0 bases and J 6 bases, leaving 14 bases between the germline ends. Looked up from germline, CDR1 is MNHEY and CDR2 is SVGAGI. As DNA, the CDR3 is TGTGCCAGCAGTTACTCTTACGAGGCGTTCGCTGAAGCTTTCTTT. This translates into CASSYSYEAFAEAFF.

This sequence joins TRBV20-1 and TRBJ1-5; TRBD1 aligns across 7 bases. Germline CDR1 is DFQATT and CDR2 is SNEGSKA (reference sequence). This CDR3 is built from 15 residues. J gave up 3 bases and V 6 bases, and 11 bases lay outside the gene matches. CDR3 loop: CSAHSGTDPNQPQHF. CDR3 in DNA: TGCAGTGCCCATTCCGGGACAGACCCCAATCAGCCCCAGCATTTT.

This clonotype was counted at least ten times. The chain combines TRBV12-3 or TRBV12-4 with TRBJ1-2, with D possibly matching TRBD1 (6 bases). With 4 bases removed from V and 8 bases from J, the gap between germline ends came to 11 bases. This CDR3 region has 12 residues. The CDR3: CASSSSGEGYTF. CDR3 coding DNA: TGTGCCAGCAGTTCCTCAGGGGAAGGCTACACCTTC.

The genes are TRBV27 and TRBJ2-7; 8 nucleotides match TRBD1. Trimming at V came to 6 bases and at J to 3 bases, leaving 7 bases not matched to a gene. The length of the CDR3 is 14 residues. Germline V CDR1 and CDR2: MNHEY, SMNVEV (reference sequence). CDR3 sequence: CASSRQGQYYEQYF. The CDR3 nucleotides read TGTGCCAGCAGCCGACAGGGGCAATACTACGAGCAGTACTTC.

Regarding this clonotype: A read error may explain this, as a much larger clone is one base away. The chain combines TRBV9 with TRBJ1-1, with a weak D call TRBD1 (6 bases). CDR1 is SGDLS, CDR2 YYNGEE, per germline. The CDR3 totals 12 residues. This CDR3 reads CANSVGNHRVFF. DNA of the CDR3: TGTGCCAACAGCGTAGGGAACCACAGGGTTTTCTTT.

This clonotype showed up just a few times. J is TRBJ2-5 and V is TRBV5-1; D uncertain. This CDR3 region has 12 residues. Trimming stripped 6 bases from V and 7 bases from J, with 13 bases between. The germline V gene has CDR1 SGHRS and CDR2 YFSETQ. CDR3 amino acids: CASTDPGGTQYF. The DNA for the CDR3 is TGCGCCAGCACCGACCCCGGCGGGACCCAGTACTTC.

This clonotype was detected only a few times. This chain joins TRBV29-1 and TRBJ1-2, with 7 nucleotides matching TRBD1. Germline V CDR1 and CDR2: SQVTM, ANQGSEA. The CDR3 sequence is 19 residues long. J was trimmed by 5 bases and V by 0 bases; bases with no gene match: 21. DNA of the CDR3: TGCAGCGTTGAAGATTTTTCACCGGGTGAGGGACAGCTATTGTATGGCTACACCTTC. Translating gives CSVEDFSPGEGQLLYGYTF.

This clonotype was detected only a few times. The chain recombines TRBV3-1 with TRBJ1-4; 10 bases are shared with TRBD1. Germline V gene lookup returns CDR1 LGHDT and CDR2 YNNKEL (reference sequence). V shed 4 bases, J shed 7 bases, and the junction held 15 bases outside the gene matches. This CDR3 spans 18 amino acids. The CDR3 DNA sequence: TGTGCCAGCAGCCCCGGGACAGGGGCGGGGGTCGGGGTTGAAAAACTGTTTTTT. Translating gives CASSPGTGAGVGVEKLFF.

At least ten counts were recorded for this clonotype. The chain couples TRBV18 to TRBJ2-7; 9 bases line up with TRBD2. The CDR3 loop spans 15 amino acids. Per the germline V gene, CDR1 is KGHSH and CDR2 is LQKENI. V shed 0 bases and J 2 bases; nucleotides not matched to a gene: 2. This chain's CDR3 is CASSPPPSGTYEQYF. Here the CDR3 DNA reads TGTGCCAGCTCACCACCGCCTAGCGGGACCTACGAGCAGTACTTC. The variable domain in full, completed from reference TRBV18 and TRBJ2-7, reads NAGVMQNPRHLVRRRGQEARLRCSPMKGHSHVYWYRQLPEEGLKFMVYLQKENIIDESGMPKERFSAEFPKEGPSILRIQQVVRGDSAAYFCASSPPPSGTYEQYFGPGTRLTVT.

This clonotype was detected many times. The genes are TRBV2 and TRBJ2-1; no reliable D call. V dropped 6 bases and J dropped 7 bases, with 19 bases sitting between them. The length of the CDR3 is 15 residues. Germline V CDR1 and CDR2: SNHLY, FYNNEI. The CDR3 here is CASRIGPLPGNEQFF. Here the CDR3 DNA reads TGTGCCAGCAGAATCGGACCCCTCCCTGGGAATGAGCAGTTCTTC.

This clonotype has a count of ten or more. The CDR3 is CASSRQGNVSTDTQYF. For the CDR3, the DNA is TGTGCCAGCAGTCGACAGGGGAATGTTAGCACAGATACGCAGTATTTT. The rearrangement uses TRBV21-1 and TRBJ2-3; the DNA was not compared with TRBD1, the D call given in the table. TRBV21-1 is an annotated pseudogene. CDR3 length equals 16 residues.

This clonotype was counted ten times or more. The chain links TRBV5-1 to TRBJ2-1, with D perhaps TRBD2 (6 bases). V was pared by 9 bases and J by 4 bases, with 8 bases between. Germline loops: CDR1 SGHRS, CDR2 YFSETQ. CDR3 length: 11 residues. CDR3: CATGDYNEQFF. The CDR3 region has the DNA TGCGCCACGGGGGATTACAATGAGCAGTTCTTC.

The gene calls are TRBV28 and TRBJ2-7; weak D call: TRBD1 (6 bases). This CDR3 spans 16 amino acids. Germline CDR1 reads MDHEN; CDR2 reads SYDVKM. V dropped 4 bases and J dropped 6 bases, with 22 bases sitting between them. CDR3 region: CASSSRQARTYLEQYF. CDR3 bases: TGTGCCAGCAGTTCACGACAGGCCCGGACTTACCTCGAGCAGTACTTC.

This chain joins TRBV11-2 and TRBJ2-7; the match to TRBD1 covers 7 bases. This CDR3 is 14 amino acids long. From germline, CDR1 is SGHAT and CDR2 FQNNGV. Losses at the gene ends were 1 base for V and 6 bases for J; bases not matched to a gene: 6. In DNA, the CDR3 is TGTGCCAGCAGCTTAGGACAGGGAAAGACCGAGCAGTACTTC. This translates into CASSLGQGKTEQYF.

In its sample, this clonotype was seen a few times. The gene calls are TRBV6-5 and TRBJ1-6; 9 nucleotides match TRBD1. The germline V gene encodes CDR1 MNHEY and CDR2 SVGAGI. The CDR3 loop spans 15 amino acids. With V trimmed by 6 bases and J by 10 bases, 10 bases remained unmatched. CDR3: CASSTGQGKRSPLHF. CDR3 DNA sequence: TGTGCCAGCAGCACGGGACAGGGAAAGCGGTCACCCCTCCACTTT.

This clonotype turned up a few times. V and J are TRBV9 and TRBJ2-5; 8 nucleotides match TRBD1. CDR3 length equals 14 residues. The germline CDR1 and CDR2 sequences are SGDLS and YYNGEE. With V trimmed by 3 bases and J by 4 bases, 5 bases remained unmatched. CDR3 sequence (DNA): TGTGCCAGCAGCGGTAGGACAGGGAGAGAGACCCAGTACTTC. Its protein product is CASSGRTGRETQYF.

In this sample, this clonotype turned up a few times. This chain links TRBV20-1 with TRBJ1-1; 11 bases agree with TRBD1. Germline V CDR1 and CDR2: DFQATT, SNEGSKA (reference sequence). Trimming at V came to 6 bases and at J to 3 bases, leaving 9 bases not matched to a gene. This CDR3 spans 15 amino acids. The CDR3 sequence is CSAYYPGQGDTEAFF. The CDR3 coding sequence is TGCAGTGCGTACTACCCGGGACAGGGGGACACTGAAGCTTTCTTT.

This clonotype has ten or more counts. The chain joins TRBV20-1 to TRBJ1-3; D is unclear. The CDR3 is 12 residues long. Germline V CDR1 and CDR2: DFQATT, SNEGSKA (reference sequence). With 6 bases removed from V and 3 bases from J, the gap between germline ends came to 9 bases. The CDR3 sequence is CSARLGGNTIYF. CDR3 bases: TGCAGTGCGAGGCTGGGTGGAAACACCATATATTTT.

Ten or more counts support this clonotype. The chain combines TRBV5-1 with TRBJ1-2; TRBD1 matches at 9 bases. The ends lost 3 bases at V and 6 bases at J; junction bases unmatched: 6. Germline CDR1 SGHRS, CDR2 YFSETQ. This CDR3 has 14 residues. The DNA of the CDR3 is TGCGCCAGCAGCTACGGGACAGGGAGGGATGGCTACACCTTC. Amino acids: CASSYGTGRDGYTF. Complete variable domain (other parts from reference TRBV5-1 and TRBJ1-2): KAGVTQTPRYLIKTRGQQVTLSCSPISGHRSVSWYQQTPGQGLQFLFEYFSETQRNKGNFPGRFSGRQFSNSRSEMNVSTLELGDSALYLCASSYGTGRDGYTFGSGTRLTVV.

V gene TRBV7-6 combines with J gene TRBJ2-3; 10 bases are a match to TRBD1. This CDR3 is 16 amino acids long. V was clipped by 5 bases and J by 3 bases; unmatched bases: 8. Germline V gives CDR1 SGHVS, CDR2 FNYEAQ. DNA of the CDR3: TGTGCCAGCAGCATAACCGGGACAGGGGAGACAGATACGCAGTATTTT. As protein: CASSITGTGETDTQYF.

This clonotype was counted many times. CDR3 protein: CATSRDWDRPGGTQYF. The CDR3 DNA reads TGTGCCACCAGCAGAGATTGGGACAGGCCCGGAGGGACCCAGTACTTC. The J gene is TRBJ2-5, the V gene TRBV15, with 8 nucleotides matching TRBD1. Germline trimming cut 0 bases from V and 7 bases from J; bases unmatched to any gene: 10. Germline lookup yields CDR1 LNHNV and CDR2 YYDKDF (reference sequence). The CDR3 sequence is 16 residues long.

This clonotype was detected ten times or more. This sequence joins TRBV11-2 and TRBJ2-3, with D unresolved. The CDR3 extends over 13 amino acids. Germline V gene data show CDR1 as SGHAT and CDR2 as FQNNGV. V was pared by 0 bases and J by 5 bases, with 6 bases between. The CDR3 DNA reads as TGTGCCAGCAGCTTAGAGCGCCAAGATACGCAGTATTTT. Encoded protein: CASSLERQDTQYF.

This clonotype was observed at least ten times. The rearrangement joins TRBV5-1 to TRBJ2-7; D may match TRBD1 or TRBD2 (5 bases each). This CDR3 has 15 residues. The germline CDR1 and CDR2 sequences are SGHRS and YFSETQ. V shed 4 bases and J shed 1 base, with 15 bases lying between them. The CDR3 reads CASSPPGPKSYEQYF. CDR3 coding DNA: TGCGCCAGCAGCCCACCGGGACCTAAGTCCTACGAGCAGTACTTC. Supplemented by reference TRBV5-1 and TRBJ2-7, the full variable domain reads KAGVTQTPRYLIKTRGQQVTLSCSPISGHRSVSWYQQTPGQGLQFLFEYFSETQRNKGNFPGRFSGRQFSNSRSEMNVSTLELGDSALYLCASSPPGPKSYEQYFGPGTRLTVT.